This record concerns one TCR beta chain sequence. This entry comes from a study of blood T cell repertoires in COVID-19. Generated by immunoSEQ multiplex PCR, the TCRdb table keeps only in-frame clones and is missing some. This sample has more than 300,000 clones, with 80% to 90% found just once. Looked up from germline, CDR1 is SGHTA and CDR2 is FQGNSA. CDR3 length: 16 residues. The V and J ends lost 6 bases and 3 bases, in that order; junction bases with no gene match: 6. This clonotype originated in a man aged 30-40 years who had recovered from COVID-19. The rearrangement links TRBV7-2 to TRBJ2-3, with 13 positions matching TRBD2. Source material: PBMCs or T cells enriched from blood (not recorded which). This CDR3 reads CASRLTSGGATDTQYF. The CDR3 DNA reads TGTGCCAGCAGGCTTACTAGCGGGGGGGCAACAGATACGCAGTATTTT.